The sequence of this T cell receptor beta chain was determined in a study of blood T cell repertoires in COVID-19. V was cut by 0 bases and J by 0 bases, with 9 bases left in between. The CDR3 extends over 16 amino acids. CDR1 LGHNA and CDR2 YNFKEQ come from the germline V gene. The table came from immunoSEQ multiplex PCR; TCRdb's copy has only in-frame clones and leaves some out. The sample shows about 350,000 clones, about nine tenths of them seen only once. The TCR originated in a woman in her twenties or thirties who had been exposed to COVID-19. This rearrangement joins TRBV4-2 to TRBJ2-1, with a possible D match to TRBD2 (5 bases). Sample: PBMCs or T cells enriched from blood (not recorded which). CDR3 sequence (DNA): TGTGCCAGCAGCCAAGATGAGGGAAGCTCCTACAATGAGCAGTTCTTC. Its protein product is CASSQDEGSSYNEQFF.